These 32 T cell receptor beta chains were sequenced from one sample in a study of shared clonotypes between healthy human individuals. Sequenced by immunoSEQ multiplex PCR; TCRdb stores in-frame clones only, minus some. Among around 550,000 clones listed, roughly 96% were seen once. Positively selected for CCR7, the CD45RO-negative cells used as naive CD8 cells excluded terminally differentiated effector memory CD45RA+ cells. Source material: naive CD8+ T cells sorted from blood. These receptors all come from a woman aged 30 to 39 in good health.

The CDR3 DNA reads as TGTGCCAGCAGCTTAAATAGCGGGAGGGATACAGATACGCAGTATTTT. It codes for CASSLNSGRDTDTQYF. V usage is TRBV11-2 and J usage is TRBJ2-3; 11 bases line up with TRBD2. The V and J ends lost 2 bases and 3 bases, in that order; junction bases with no gene match: 4. Germline V gene data show CDR1 as SGHAT and CDR2 as FQNNGV. CDR3 length equals 16 residues. Full variable domain (rest looked up from reference TRBV11-2 and TRBJ2-3): EAGVAQSPRYKIIEKRQSVAFWCNPISGHATLYWYQQILGQGPKLLIQFQNNGVVDDSQLPKDRFSAERLKGVDSTLKIQPAKLEDSAVYLCASSLNSGRDTDTQYFGPGTRLTVL.

The rearrangement uses TRBV5-1 and TRBJ1-1, with 7 bases fitting TRBD1. The germline gives CDR1 SGHRS, CDR2 YFSETQ. V lost 4 bases to trimming and J lost 0 bases; unmatched junction nucleotides: 6. This CDR3 has 15 residues. CDR3 loop: CASSGGQLLNTEAFF. The DNA for the CDR3 is TGCGCCAGCAGCGGGGGACAGTTACTGAACACTGAAGCTTTCTTT.

Only one count was recorded for this clone. This chain links TRBV7-9 with TRBJ2-2, with a possible D match to TRBD1 (5 bases). The CDR3 has 17 residues. Germline values: CDR1 SEHNR, CDR2 FQNEAQ (reference sequence). V lost 3 bases and J 4 bases, leaving 18 bases between the germline ends. Here the CDR3 reads CASSLSRADSSTGELFF. As DNA, the CDR3 is TGTGCCAGCAGCTTGAGCAGGGCGGATTCAAGCACCGGGGAGCTGTTTTTT.

The genes are TRBV29-1 and TRBJ2-5; no reliable D call. CDR1 and CDR2 from the germline V gene are SQVTM and ANQGSEA. V was shortened by 1 base and J by 5 bases, with 8 bases between the two germline ends. The CDR3 extends over 12 amino acids. The CDR3 loop reads CSVEVSRETQYF. Written as DNA, the CDR3 is TGCAGCGTTGAAGTCTCCCGGGAGACCCAGTACTTC.

The chain joins TRBV19 to TRBJ2-1, with 7 bases fitting TRBD2. The CDR3 length is 15 residues. CDR1 LNHDA and CDR2 SQIVND come from the germline V gene (reference sequence). V shed 4 bases and J 0 bases; nucleotides not matched to a gene: 3. The CDR3 protein is CASSTSGGSYNEQFF. The CDR3 nucleotides are TGTGCCAGTAGTACTAGCGGCGGCTCCTACAATGAGCAGTTCTTC.

On this clone itself: The same CDR3 can be traced to other DNA sequences in this sample. This chain connects TRBV5-1 to TRBJ2-7; 9 bases are a match to TRBD2. Germline loops: CDR1 SGHRS, CDR2 YFSETQ. V shed 0 bases, J shed 2 bases, and the junction held 3 bases outside the gene matches. This CDR3 is 15 amino acids long. The CDR3 protein is CASSLGLAVTYEQYF. CDR3 coding DNA: TGCGCCAGCAGCTTGGGACTAGCGGTAACCTACGAGCAGTACTTC.

The chain carries TRBV28 and TRBJ2-7, with 7 nucleotides matching TRBD1. The junction had 6 bases not matched to a gene; V was cut back by 10 bases and J by 6 bases. Per the germline V gene, CDR1 is MDHEN and CDR2 is SYDVKM. The CDR3 contains 11 residues. The CDR3 spells CAIQQGREQYF. CDR3 sequence (DNA): TGTGCCATACAACAGGGGCGCGAGCAGTACTTC. The complete variable domain, with remaining parts taken from reference TRBV28 and TRBJ2-7, reads DVKVTQSSRYLVKRTGEKVFLECVQDMDHENMFWYRQDPGLGLRLIYFSYDVKMKEKGDIPEGYSVSREKKERFSLILESASTNQTSMYLCAIQQGREQYFGPGTRLTVT.

The rearrangement links TRBV28 to TRBJ1-1; D not resolved. This CDR3 is built from 11 residues. V was cut by 3 bases and J by 8 bases, with 7 bases left in between. Germline V gives CDR1 MDHEN, CDR2 SYDVKM. The CDR3 bases are TGTGCCAGCAGTTTGCTCAGAGAAGCTTTCTTT. Translated, it gives CASSLLREAFF.

The chain recombines TRBV4-1 with TRBJ2-6; D is unresolved. From germline, CDR1 is MGHRA and CDR2 YSYEKL. V was clipped by 0 bases and J by 0 bases, with 6 bases between them. CDR3 length equals 16 residues. The CDR3 bases are TGCGCCAGCAGCCAAGATCCGGACTCTGGGGCCAACGTCCTGACTTTC. Encoded protein: CASSQDPDSGANVLTF.

The chain recombines TRBV7-9 with TRBJ2-7; 13 bases match TRBD2. The trim removed 5 bases at V and 4 bases at J, leaving 5 bases unmatched. Per germline, CDR1 SEHNR and CDR2 FQNEAQ (reference sequence). The CDR3 length is 15 residues. The CDR3 region has the DNA TGTGCCAGCAGCGAACTAGCGGGAGGGCCTTACGAGCAGTACTTC. Protein: CASSELAGGPYEQYF.

V gene TRBV13 combines with J gene TRBJ2-7; TRBD1 agrees at 9 bases. The CDR3 sequence is 16 residues long. Losses at the gene ends were 0 bases for V and 4 bases for J; bases not matched to a gene: 7. Germline CDR1 PRHDT, CDR2 FYEKMQ (reference sequence). CDR3 nucleotides: TGTGCCAGCAGCTTAGGCCCGGGACAGGGAGGGTACGAGCAGTACTTC. This sequence encodes CASSLGPGQGGYEQYF.

Comment on this clone: Other DNA sequences in the sample encode the same CDR3. The V call is TRBV5-4, the J call TRBJ1-1, with a weak D call TRBD1 (6 bases). CDR1 is SGHNT, CDR2 YYREEE, per germline (reference sequence). V lost 0 bases, J lost 8 bases, and 8 bases lay in between. The CDR3 spans 12 residues. The CDR3 DNA follows: TGTGCCAGCAGCTTGGGCACAGGGGAAGCTTTCTTT. Its translation is CASSLGTGEAFF. Looking up the rest from reference TRBV5-4 and TRBJ1-1 gives the full variable domain: ETGVTQSPTHLIKTRGQQVTLRCSSQSGHNTVSWYQQALGQGPQFIFQYYREEENGRGNFPPRFSGLQFPNYSSELNVNALELDDSALYLCASSLGTGEAFFGQGTRLTVV.

The V and J genes are TRBV11-2 and TRBJ2-3; the match to TRBD2 covers 7 bases. The V and J ends lost 1 base and 14 bases, in that order; junction bases with no gene match: 9. Germline V gene sequence: CDR1 SGHAT, CDR2 FQNNGV. This CDR3 comprises 13 residues. This chain's CDR3 is CASSLARGRGPYF. DNA of the CDR3: TGTGCCAGCAGCTTAGCGCGGGGGAGAGGGCCGTATTTT.

The rearrangement uses TRBV9 and TRBJ1-1, with D possibly matching TRBD1 (5 bases). Trimming took 4 bases from V and 3 from J, leaving 16 bases between them. CDR3 length: 15 residues. Per the germline V gene, CDR1 is SGDLS and CDR2 is YYNGEE. CDR3 loop: CASSISDRLHTEAFF. In DNA form, the CDR3 reads TGTGCCAGCAGCATTTCAGACAGACTTCACACTGAAGCTTTCTTT.

The chain has TRBV7-9 and TRBJ1-1, with 7 bases fitting TRBD1. Germline V gene lookup returns CDR1 SEHNR and CDR2 FQNEAQ (reference sequence). This CDR3 comprises 16 residues. V dropped 5 bases and J dropped 7; count of bases not matched to a gene: 16. The CDR3 region has the DNA TGTGCCAGCAGCCCCTGGGGTGGGGCCAGGGGGAATGAAGCTTTCTTT. This codes for CASSPWGGARGNEAFF.

This clone was found once. The rearrangement links TRBV10-3 to TRBJ2-7; 7 bases match TRBD1. The ends lost 3 bases at V and 5 bases at J; junction bases unmatched: 4. CDR3 size: 13 residues. The germline V gene has CDR1 ENHRY and CDR2 SYGVKD. CDR3 loop: CAISENDRDEQYF. The DNA for the CDR3 is TGTGCCATCAGTGAAAATGACAGGGACGAGCAGTACTTC.

The chain recombines TRBV6-1 with TRBJ2-1, with unresolved D. Germline CDR1 is MNHNS and CDR2 is SASEGT. Trimming pared 0 bases from V and 0 bases from J, leaving 9 bases between. This CDR3 contains 16 residues. The CDR3 DNA is TGTGCCAGCAGTGAAGCCGCCCGAAGCTCCTACAATGAGCAGTTCTTC. It specifies CASSEAARSSYNEQFF.

This chain links TRBV25-1 with TRBJ2-5; D is unresolved. CDR1 is MGHDK and CDR2 is SYGVNS in the germline V gene. The length of the CDR3 is 16 residues. V lost 1 base and J lost 5, with 17 bases in between. The CDR3 is CASSEFEGGATETQYF. In DNA, the CDR3 is TGTGCCAGCAGTGAATTTGAAGGCGGCGCGACGGAGACCCAGTACTTC.

The chain joins TRBV19 to TRBJ2-7, with D possibly matching TRBD1 (6 bases). V lost 4 bases, J lost 2 bases, and 15 bases lay in between. CDR1 and CDR2 (germline): LNHDA, SQIVND (reference sequence). There are 15 residues in the CDR3. CDR3 coding DNA: TGTGCCAGTAGTAATTCCCCCGAGGGGGCCTACGAGCAGTACTTC. This encodes CASSNSPEGAYEQYF.

This clone has a single count. This rearrangement joins TRBV28 to TRBJ1-5; D unclear. CDR1 and CDR2 (germline): MDHEN, SYDVKM. The CDR3 covers 13 residues. The germline V and J ends were trimmed by 2 bases and 4 bases, with 6 bases remaining between them. CDR3 DNA: TGTGCCAGCAGTTTAGTACAAAATCAGCCCCAGCATTTT. Encoded protein: CASSLVQNQPQHF.

The rearrangement links TRBV27 to TRBJ2-5; 8 bases fit TRBD1. This CDR3 has 14 amino acids. Per germline, CDR1 MNHEY and CDR2 SMNVEV (reference sequence). Trimming at V came to 3 bases and at J to 2 bases, leaving 2 bases not matched to a gene. The CDR3 is CASSFWDRQETQYF. The CDR3 region has the DNA TGTGCCAGCAGTTTCTGGGACAGGCAAGAGACCCAGTACTTC.

V usage is TRBV6-5 and J usage is TRBJ2-7; D is unclear. CDR1 is MNHEY and CDR2 is SVGAGI in the germline V gene. This CDR3 region has 13 residues. Trimming left V 6 bases short and J 3 bases short, with 12 bases between. The CDR3 sequence: CASSPLSIYEQYF. CDR3 sequence (DNA): TGTGCCAGCAGCCCACTCAGTATCTACGAGCAGTACTTC.

The chain combines TRBV28 with TRBJ2-7; no definite D call. Trimming cost V 5 bases and J 2 bases, with 7 bases left between them. The CDR3 consists of 12 residues. Germline-derived CDR1 and CDR2 are MDHEN and SYDVKM. CDR3 nucleotides: TGTGCCAGCAGTACCCAAGCCTACGAGCAGTACTTC. This sequence encodes CASSTQAYEQYF.

The chain links TRBV19 to TRBJ2-7; D might be TRBD2 (6 bases). The CDR3 loop spans 13 amino acids. Trimming stripped 3 bases from V and 5 bases from J, with 11 bases between. Germline loops: CDR1 LNHDA, CDR2 SQIVND (reference sequence). In nucleotides, the CDR3 is TGTGCCAGTAGTATGGCTAGCGACGACGAGCAGTACTTC. Protein sequence: CASSMASDDEQYF.

This clone was detected only once. The chain uses TRBV6-5 and TRBJ1-2; tentatively, D is TRBD1 (5 bases). Trimming shortened V by 3 bases and J by 8 bases, and 13 bases separated the two germline ends. This CDR3 region has 13 residues. Germline CDR1 reads MNHEY; CDR2 reads SVGAGI. CDR3 region: CASSYGVQEGYTF. For the CDR3, the DNA is TGTGCCAGCAGTTATGGGGTACAGGAGGGCTACACCTTC.

The chain links TRBV5-4 to TRBJ2-3; D uncertain. The CDR3 runs 15 residues. From germline, CDR1 is SGHNT and CDR2 YYREEE (reference sequence). V gave up 2 bases and J gave up 2 bases, with 12 bases separating them. Written as DNA, the CDR3 is TGTGCCAGCAGCTTTAAGCTGTCAAACACAGATACGCAGTATTTT. It is translated as CASSFKLSNTDTQYF.

CDR3 in amino acids: CASSPWDRSLNTEAFF. CDR3 DNA sequence: TGTGCCAGCAGTCCGTGGGACAGATCTTTGAACACTGAAGCTTTCTTT. V usage is TRBV28 and J usage is TRBJ1-1; 7 positions match TRBD1. Germline V gene lookup returns CDR1 MDHEN and CDR2 SYDVKM. The CDR3 has 16 residues. The V and J ends lost 5 bases and 0 bases, in that order; junction bases with no gene match: 9. Complete variable domain (other parts from reference TRBV28 and TRBJ1-1): DVKVTQSSRYLVKRTGEKVFLECVQDMDHENMFWYRQDPGLGLRLIYFSYDVKMKEKGDIPEGYSVSREKKERFSLILESASTNQTSMYLCASSPWDRSLNTEAFFGQGTRLTVV.

This clone appeared a single time. The chain carries TRBV30 and TRBJ2-7; 10 bases agree with TRBD2. CDR1 and CDR2 (germline): GTSNPN, SVGIG (reference sequence). This CDR3 contains 13 residues. Trimming cost V 8 bases and J 0 bases; bases outside gene matches: 4. CDR3: CAPRLAGSYEQYF. CDR3 coding DNA: TGTGCCCCTAGACTAGCGGGCTCCTACGAGCAGTACTTC.

V and J are TRBV28 and TRBJ2-1; 8 bases map to TRBD1. V lost 4 bases, J lost 8 bases, and 16 bases stayed unmatched. The CDR3 covers 17 residues. In germline, CDR1 is MDHEN, CDR2 SYDVKM. The CDR3 loop is CASSSPVYRGSGDEQFF. The CDR3 bases are TGTGCCAGCAGTTCCCCCGTTTACAGGGGGTCAGGGGATGAGCAGTTCTTC. Using reference TRBV28 and TRBJ2-1 for the parts outside the CDR3, the full variable domain is DVKVTQSSRYLVKRTGEKVFLECVQDMDHENMFWYRQDPGLGLRLIYFSYDVKMKEKGDIPEGYSVSREKKERFSLILESASTNQTSMYLCASSSPVYRGSGDEQFFGPGTRLTVL.

This chain connects TRBV7-9 to TRBJ2-1, with D possibly being TRBD2 (6 bases). The germline V and J ends were trimmed by 4 bases and 5 bases, with 15 bases remaining between them. The germline gives CDR1 SEHNR, CDR2 FQNEAQ (reference sequence). The CDR3 is made up of 15 amino acids. For the CDR3, the DNA is TGTGCCAGCAGCTCTTACGGGAGCCATGACAATGAGCAGTTCTTC. It codes for CASSSYGSHDNEQFF.

On this clone: The same CDR3 arises from other DNA sequences in this sample as well. The rearrangement links TRBV27 to TRBJ1-1; possibly TRBD1 for D (5 bases). V lost 7 bases, J lost 1 base, and 7 bases lay in between. The CDR3 runs 12 residues. Per germline, CDR1 MNHEY and CDR2 SMNVEV (reference sequence). In DNA, the CDR3 is TGTGCCAGCACCACAGGGAACACTGAAGCTTTCTTT. This encodes CASTTGNTEAFF.

The genes are TRBV6-5 and TRBJ1-1; D ambiguous. The CDR3 totals 12 residues. Germline lookup yields CDR1 MNHEY and CDR2 SVGAGI. Trimming left V 7 bases short and J 6 bases short, with 12 bases between. This CDR3 reads CASNYPGSEAFF. As DNA, the CDR3 is TGTGCCAGCAACTACCCCGGGTCTGAAGCTTTCTTT.